Below, 8 T cell receptor beta chains from the same sample are listed, as sequenced in a study of blood T cell repertoires in COVID-19. Sequenced by immunoSEQ multiplex PCR; TCRdb stores in-frame clones only, minus some. The sample yields fewer than 200,000 clones, about 79% seen once. Input material: peripheral blood. The receptors were sampled from an older woman with acute or convalescent COVID-19.

This rearrangement joins TRBV29-1 to TRBJ2-7; TRBD2 is a possible D gene (6 bases). Deletions cut 4 bases from V and 5 bases from J, with 6 bases between. CDR1 and CDR2 from the germline V gene are SQVTM and ANQGSEA. The CDR3 is 10 amino acids. The chain's CDR3 is CSVGLDEQYF. DNA for the CDR3: TGCAGCGTTGGACTAGACGAGCAGTACTTC.

The chain couples TRBV3-1 (or the pseudogene TRBV3-2) to TRBJ2-2; D is perhaps TRBD2 (5 bases). This CDR3 has 14 amino acids. Per germline, CDR1 LGHDT and CDR2 YNNKEL (reference sequence). The V end lost 7 bases, the J end lost 6 bases, and 15 bases lay between the germline ends. CDR3 nucleotide sequence: TGTGCCAGCACCCCCGAGGGAAGGGCCGGGGAGCTGTTTTTT. It specifies CASTPEGRAGELFF.

This clone was seen only once. The chain combines TRBV18 with TRBJ2-1, with 13 positions matching TRBD2. The germline V gene encodes CDR1 KGHSH and CDR2 LQKENI. Losses at the gene ends were 4 bases for V and 10 bases for J; bases not matched to a gene: 16. The CDR3 runs 18 residues. The CDR3 DNA sequence: TGTGCCAGCTCACAGGGACTAGCGGGATCTAAACTGAGGGAGGAGCAGTTCTTC. It specifies CASSQGLAGSKLREEQFF.

This clone has more than one count but fewer than ten. The chain uses TRBV19 and TRBJ1-1; 7 nucleotides agree with TRBD1. The V segment lost 6 bases and the J segment 1 base; nucleotides outside the gene matches: 2. Germline values: CDR1 LNHDA, CDR2 SQIVND (reference sequence). This CDR3 comprises 13 residues. CDR3 bases: TGTGCCAGTAGAACAGGGGCGAACACTGAAGCTTTCTTT. The encoded protein is CASRTGANTEAFF.

This clone was detected many times. This chain uses TRBV2 with TRBJ2-3, with 7 nucleotides matching TRBD2. Looked up from germline, CDR1 is SNHLY and CDR2 is FYNNEI. The CDR3 runs 14 residues. The trim removed 8 bases at V and 1 base at J, leaving 6 bases unmatched. The chain's CDR3 is CASGRESGTDTQYF. The DNA for the CDR3 is TGTGCCAGCGGGCGGGAGTCTGGCACAGATACGCAGTATTTT.

The V call is TRBV6-5, the J call TRBJ2-2; 7 bases map to TRBD1. The CDR3 consists of 14 residues. Germline trimming cut 6 bases from V and 4 bases from J; bases unmatched to any gene: 5. Germline V lookup: CDR1 MNHEY, CDR2 SVGAGI. DNA of the CDR3: TGTGCCAGCAGATGGGACAGATTCACCGGGGAGCTGTTTTTT. Its translation: CASRWDRFTGELFF.

The V and J genes are TRBV11-2 and TRBJ2-2; D possibly corresponds to TRBD2 (5 bases). The germline V and J ends were trimmed by 3 bases and 5 bases, with 19 bases remaining between them. Germline V gene lookup returns CDR1 SGHAT and CDR2 FQNNGV. The CDR3 sequence is 17 residues long. The CDR3 protein is CASSFGFREVWTGELFF. The CDR3 coding sequence is TGTGCCAGCAGCTTCGGCTTCCGGGAAGTTTGGACCGGGGAGCTGTTTTTT.

The DNA of the CDR3 is TGTGCCAGCAGCTTTAGGCCGCCCGGGAGTTCGTTGTCCGGGGAGCTGTTTTTT. It specifies CASSFRPPGSSLSGELFF. J is TRBJ2-2 and V is TRBV5-4, with D maybe TRBD2 (6 bases). Per germline, CDR1 SGHNT and CDR2 YYREEE (reference sequence). V was shortened by 2 bases and J by 6 bases, with 23 bases between the two germline ends. The CDR3 runs to 18 residues.